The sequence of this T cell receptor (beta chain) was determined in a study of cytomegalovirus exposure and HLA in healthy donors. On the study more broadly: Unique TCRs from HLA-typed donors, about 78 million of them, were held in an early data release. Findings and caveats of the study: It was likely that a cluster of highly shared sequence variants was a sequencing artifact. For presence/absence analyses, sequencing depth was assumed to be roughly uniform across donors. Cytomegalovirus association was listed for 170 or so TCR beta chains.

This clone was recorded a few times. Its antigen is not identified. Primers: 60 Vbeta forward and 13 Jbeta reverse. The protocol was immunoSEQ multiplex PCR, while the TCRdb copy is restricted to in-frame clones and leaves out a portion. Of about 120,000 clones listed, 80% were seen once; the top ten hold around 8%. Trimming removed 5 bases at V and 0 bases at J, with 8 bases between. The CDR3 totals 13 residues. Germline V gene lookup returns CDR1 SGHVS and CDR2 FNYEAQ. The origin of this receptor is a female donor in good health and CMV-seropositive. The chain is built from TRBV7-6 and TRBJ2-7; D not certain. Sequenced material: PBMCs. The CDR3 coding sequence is TGTGCCAGCAGCCTCAGGAACTCCTACGAGCAGTACTTC. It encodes CASSLRNSYEQYF.